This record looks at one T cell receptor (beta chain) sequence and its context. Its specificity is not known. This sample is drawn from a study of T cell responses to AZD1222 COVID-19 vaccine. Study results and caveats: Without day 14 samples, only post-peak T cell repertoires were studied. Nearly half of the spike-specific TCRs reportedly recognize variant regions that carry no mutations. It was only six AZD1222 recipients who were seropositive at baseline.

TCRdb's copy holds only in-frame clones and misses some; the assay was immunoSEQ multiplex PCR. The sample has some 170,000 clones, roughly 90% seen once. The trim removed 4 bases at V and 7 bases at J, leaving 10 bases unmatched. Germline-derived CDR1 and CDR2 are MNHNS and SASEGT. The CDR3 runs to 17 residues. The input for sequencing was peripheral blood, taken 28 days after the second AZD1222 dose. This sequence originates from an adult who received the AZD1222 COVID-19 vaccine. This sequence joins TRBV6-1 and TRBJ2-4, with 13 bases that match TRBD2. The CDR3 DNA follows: TGTGCCAGCAGTGCCAAACTAGCGGGGGGGCCTCTGAACATTCAGTACTTC. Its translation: CASSAKLAGGPLNIQYF.